The next 16 T cell receptor beta chains were all read from a single sample in a study of OX40 agonist ivuxolimab in advanced cancers. The library came from the immunoSEQ multiplex PCR assay. The source is immuneACCESS, and TCRdb retained only in-frame sequences with V and J called. Part of the clones is not carried over; for the studies checked, unresolved V genes explain less than half of this, and the remainder is unexplained. A total of 66,000 or so clones appear in this sample, roughly nine tenths of them only once. The ten biggest clones cover roughly 2.1% of the sample. Sample: CD4+ or CD8+ T cells sorted from blood, taken in a trial of the OX40 agonist ivuxolimab. These receptors came from an adult with an advanced solid tumor such as melanoma, head and neck, liver or kidney cancer.

The chain employs TRBV9 and TRBJ2-5; D not certain. The J call is doubtful: the DNA matches TRBJ2-7 better. Germline CDR1 and CDR2: SGDLS and YYNGEE. This CDR3 has 13 amino acids. Here the CDR3 DNA reads TGTGCCAGCAGCGTACAGGAGAGCCACGAGCAGTACTTC. Protein sequence: CASSVQESHEQYF.

Concerning this clone itself: Other nucleotide sequences in the sample specify the same CDR3. V is TRBV5-1 and J is TRBJ2-7; TRBD1 is a possible D gene (5 bases). The CDR3 extends over 13 amino acids. Germline CDR1 is SGHRS and CDR2 is YFSETQ. V was shortened by 0 bases and J by 3 bases, with 7 bases between the two germline ends. CDR3 loop: CASSLEGNYEQYF. CDR3 in DNA: TGCGCCAGCAGCTTGGAGGGGAACTACGAGCAGTACTTC.

The rearrangement links TRBV18 to TRBJ2-7; D possibly corresponds to TRBD1 (6 bases). CDR3 length equals 12 residues. The germline V gene encodes CDR1 KGHSH and CDR2 LQKENI. V dropped 6 bases and J dropped 5 bases, with 11 bases sitting between them. CDR3 nucleotide sequence: TGTGCCAGCTCGCTGAACAGGGACGAGCAGTACTTC. The encoded protein is CASSLNRDEQYF.

This clone has just a few counts. The chain carries TRBV6-1 and TRBJ1-5; 10 bases line up with TRBD1. This CDR3 is 16 amino acids long. V was pared by 4 bases and J by 1 base, with 4 bases of the junction left unmatched. Germline-derived CDR1 and CDR2 are MNHNS and SASEGT. The CDR3 nucleotides are TGTGCCAGCAGTGGATTGGACAGGGGGAGCAATCAGCCCCAGCATTTT. This encodes CASSGLDRGSNQPQHF.

The chain recombines TRBV4-3 with TRBJ2-3; 9 positions agree with TRBD2. The CDR3 consists of 17 residues. Germline V gives CDR1 LGHNA, CDR2 YSLEER. V shed 0 bases, J shed 2 bases, and the junction held 6 bases outside the gene matches. The CDR3 DNA reads TGCGCCAGCAGCCAAGATCAGGGCGGGAGGGCCACAGATACGCAGTATTTT. Amino acid sequence: CASSQDQGGRATDTQYF.

Turning to this clone: A junction boundary mismatches the germline segment, possibly from a read error. The chain couples TRBV7-7 to TRBJ2-5, with D uncertain. From germline, CDR1 is SSHAT and CDR2 FNYEAQ (reference sequence). The CDR3 is 13 residues long. CDR3 in amino acids: CASSPGLRETQYF. CDR3 DNA sequence: TGTGCTAGCAGCCCCGGTTTGAGAGAGACCCAGTACTTC.

DNA for the CDR3: TGTGCCAGCAGCTTGGCCGGGGCAGGCCAGGATGGCTACACCTTC. Translated, it gives CASSLAGAGQDGYTF. The chain uses TRBV5-4 and TRBJ1-2; perhaps TRBD1 as D (5 bases). The CDR3 spans 15 residues. Deletions cut 0 bases from V and 6 bases from J, with 15 bases between. CDR1 is SGHNT, CDR2 YYREEE, per germline (reference sequence).

The chain uses TRBV28 and TRBJ2-3; 7 bases map to TRBD2. The ends lost 4 bases at V and 2 bases at J; junction bases unmatched: 9. Germline V gene data show CDR1 as MDHEN and CDR2 as SYDVKM. CDR3 length: 16 amino acids. The DNA for the CDR3 is TGTGCCAGCAGTTCCTCTGGTAGCGGGTACACAGATACGCAGTATTTT. This translates into CASSSSGSGYTDTQYF.

The chain carries TRBV5-8 and TRBJ1-3; D is possibly TRBD1 (5 bases). The V gene's germline CDR1 is SGHTS and CDR2 YDEGEE. Trimming stripped 4 bases from V and 0 bases from J, with 11 bases between. CDR3 length equals 15 residues. The CDR3: CASSLRGISGNTIYF. CDR3 nucleotide sequence: TGTGCCAGCAGCCTTCGGGGCATCTCTGGAAACACCATATATTTT.

As DNA, the CDR3 is TGTGCCAGCAGCCAGGGACAGGGTGAGGGACCCCTCCACTTT. This gives the protein CASSQGQGEGPLHF. J is TRBJ1-6 and V is TRBV11-2, with TRBD1 matching over 9 bases. Germline CDR1 and CDR2: SGHAT and FQNNGV. V gave up 5 bases and J gave up 12 bases; unmatched junction bases: 8. The CDR3 totals 14 residues.

The rearrangement uses TRBV9 and TRBJ2-3; maybe TRBD2 (5 bases). Germline V gives CDR1 SGDLS, CDR2 YYNGEE. With 2 bases removed from V and 4 bases from J, the gap between germline ends came to 11 bases. This CDR3 spans 14 amino acids. This CDR3 reads CASSVGSPPDTQYF. The DNA of the CDR3 is TGTGCCAGCAGCGTGGGGAGCCCCCCAGATACGCAGTATTTT. Together with reference TRBV9 and TRBJ2-3, the CDR3 gives the full variable domain: DSGVTQTPKHLITATGQRVTLRCSPRSGDLSVYWYQQSLDQGLQFLIQYYNGEERAKGNILERFSAQQFPDLHSELNLSSLELGDSALYFCASSVGSPPDTQYFGPGTRLTVL.

In DNA, the CDR3 is TGTGCCAGCAGTGACCAGGGGGTAAACACCATATATTTT. This sequence encodes CASSDQGVNTIYF. This chain joins TRBV6-1 and TRBJ1-3; 7 bases are shared with TRBD1. The CDR3 spans 13 residues. V gave up 3 bases and J gave up 6 bases; unmatched junction bases: 2. Germline CDR1 reads MNHNS; CDR2 reads SASEGT.

The V gene is TRBV11-2, the J gene TRBJ2-7; D remains unclear. Trimming took off 5 bases at V and 1 base at J, with 9 bases between the two ends. CDR3 size: 13 residues. Germline CDR1 reads SGHAT; CDR2 reads FQNNGV. CDR3: CASSLGRSYEQYF. CDR3 bases: TGTGCCAGCAGCCTAGGCAGATCCTACGAGCAGTACTTC. Full variable domain (missing parts from reference TRBV11-2 and TRBJ2-7): EAGVAQSPRYKIIEKRQSVAFWCNPISGHATLYWYQQILGQGPKLLIQFQNNGVVDDSQLPKDRFSAERLKGVDSTLKIQPAKLEDSAVYLCASSLGRSYEQYFGPGTRLTVT.

The V gene is TRBV10-3, the J gene TRBJ2-7, with D hard to call. Germline CDR1 reads ENHRY; CDR2 reads SYGVKD. V lost 0 bases, J lost 1 base, and 7 bases lay in between. This CDR3 has 14 amino acids. The CDR3 DNA sequence: TGTGCCATCAGTGAGTCTAGTTCTTCCTACGAGCAGTACTTC. Its protein product is CAISESSSSYEQYF.

The chain has TRBV18 and TRBJ1-5, with D maybe TRBD1 (5 bases). There are 15 residues in the CDR3. Germline-derived CDR1 and CDR2 are KGHSH and LQKENI. Trimming took 2 bases from V and 4 from J, leaving 12 bases between them. CDR3 bases: TGTGCCAGCTCACCAGAGGGACCGGGAAATCAGCCCCAGCATTTT. Translation: CASSPEGPGNQPQHF.

This clone has a single count. CDR3 bases: TGCGCCAGCAGTGAGTCGAGCGGGAACACTGAAGCTTTCTTT. As protein: CASSESSGNTEAFF. The chain carries TRBV10-2 and TRBJ1-1, with no clear D. Germline V gene lookup returns CDR1 WSHSY and CDR2 SAAADI. The CDR3 is 14 residues long. Trimming left V 0 bases short and J 1 base short, with 6 bases between.